The clone carrying this T cell receptor beta chain was seen only a few times. Its antigen is still unknown. V was trimmed by 3 bases and J by 4 bases, leaving 17 bases between them. This CDR3 is 15 amino acids long. The germline V gene encodes CDR1 SGHDT and CDR2 YYEEEE. TCRdb re-called the reads with MiXCR, one entry per CDR3 protein. Of around 100,000 distinct CDR3 sequences listed, roughly two fifths were seen once; the top ten hold around 70%. The sample originates from a study of T cell repertoires in cytomegalovirus infection. This clonotype originated in a human donor in good health (CMV status not recorded). Some clones in this sample may be carry-over from other donors' samples. This specimen consisted of CD8+ T cells from cultured PBMCs, obtained from culture after CMV antigen stimulation. This chain joins TRBV5-6 and TRBJ2-7, with D perhaps matching TRBD1 (7 bases). The CDR3 sequence is CASSSRGQRPYEQYF. The CDR3 coding sequence is TGTGCCAGCAGCTCGCGGGGACAGAGGCCTTACGAGCAGTACTTC.